The 7 T cell receptor beta chains below come from one sample, sequenced in a study of tumor and adjacent non-tumor tissue in lung cancer. The template was RNA from unsorted bulk tissue. Distant lung tissue was collected more than 3 cm away from the tumor edge. TCRbeta libraries were built with three rounds of nested PCR, modified from ARM-PCR. MiXCR, run by TCRdb on the multiplex PCR reads, gives a single entry per CDR3 protein. The sample holds fewer than 90,000 distinct CDR3 sequences, 76% seen once. The sequenced sample was distant non-tumor lung tissue. Source of these receptors: a woman aged 45-59 years with non-small cell lung cancer.

With regard to this clonotype: A read error may produce the germline difference seen at one junction end. The genes are TRBV7-9 and TRBJ2-1; possibly TRBD1 for D (6 bases). The germline V gene has CDR1 SEHNR and CDR2 FQNEAQ (reference sequence). CDR3 length equals 12 residues. As DNA, the CDR3 is TGCGCCAAAGAGACAGGATCGAATGAGCAGTTCTTC. The encoded protein is CAKETGSNEQFF.

In regard to this clonotype: Mismatch with germline at one junction end may stem from a read error. J is TRBJ2-7 and V is TRBV29-1; TRBD2 agrees at 9 bases. The CDR3 is 13 amino acids. In germline, CDR1 is SQVTM, CDR2 ANQGSEA. CDR3 in DNA: TGCGGCGTTGGGGGGACTAGCTGGTACGAGCAGTACTTC. Translating it yields CGVGGTSWYEQYF.

The chain couples TRBV12-3 or TRBV12-4 to TRBJ2-7; TRBD1 aligns across 7 bases. The ends lost 2 bases at V and 5 bases at J; junction bases unmatched: 12. The CDR3 consists of 16 residues. In DNA form, the CDR3 reads TGTGCCAGCAGTTTAAGGCTTGAGACAGGGAGACACGAGCAGTACTTC. It is translated as CASSLRLETGRHEQYF.

Note on this clonotype: One end of the junction varies from germline; a read error may be responsible. CDR3 nucleotide sequence: TGTGCCGGCATGGGGACTAGCGGACCCTACAATAAGCAGTTCTTC. This translates into CAGMGTSGPYNKQFF. The chain combines TRBV6-2 or TRBV6-3 with TRBJ2-1; 11 bases line up with TRBD2. In germline, CDR1 is MNHEY, CDR2 SVGEGT. The CDR3 consists of 15 residues.

In its sample, this clonotype was seen a few times. A much more abundant neighbour one base away suggests this may be a read error. The chain joins TRBV9 to TRBJ2-7; D uncertain. CDR1 and CDR2 (germline): SGDLS, YYNGEE. The CDR3 has 15 amino acids. CDR3 DNA sequence: TGTGCCGGCAGCGTAGACGCTACCACAGCCTACGAGCAGTACTTC. Amino acid sequence: CAGSVDATTAYEQYF.

In this sample, this clonotype turned up many times. The chain links TRBV5-4 to TRBJ2-5; 8 bases agree with TRBD2. V lost 0 bases, J lost 3 bases, and 7 bases stayed unmatched. This CDR3 is 16 amino acids long. CDR1 SGHNT and CDR2 YYREEE come from the germline V gene (reference sequence). CDR3 sequence (DNA): TGTGCCAGCAGCTTGGGTGGGGCAGCGGGAGAAGAGACCCAGTACTTC. It specifies CASSLGGAAGEETQYF.

The V gene is TRBV12-3 or TRBV12-4, the J gene TRBJ2-5; 8 bases are a match to TRBD2. After removal of 1 base from V and 11 bases from J, the junction contained 6 bases not matched to a gene. The CDR3 spans 13 residues. The CDR3 DNA reads TGTGCCAGCAGTTTAGGGGGCGGGGGGTCTCAGTACTTC. It is translated as CASSLGGGGSQYF.